The 9 T cell receptor beta chains presented below share a single source sample, sequenced in a study of T-cell reconstitution after alpha-beta-depleted transplantation in children (dated by TCRdb to the mid-2010s). Libraries were constructed by PCR. The sample was run on an Illumina HiSeq 2500. Molecular barcoding was employed in the preparation of TCR libraries, with unique molecular identifiers being used to normalize TCRbeta repertoire quantification. Through fastp at Q25 and MiXCR, TCRdb rebuilt clones from the public reads, retaining in-frame beta chains. Duplicate CDR3 protein sequences are folded into a single record with the most common DNA and genes. Recorded for this sample are thousands of distinct CDR3 sequences; about 15% of them occurred a single time. 5.5% to 7% of the sample is taken by the ten largest. In the paper's terms, the treatment or condition label means: allogeneic hematopoietic cell transplantation with graft depleted of TCRalphabeta T cells and CD19 B cells.

Sequences were derived from PBMCs, sampled before TCRalphabeta/CD19-depleted stem cell transplant. The source is a boy aged 5-17 years with acute lymphoblastic leukemia, due to receive a stem cell transplant.

As regards this clonotype: One junction end disagrees with the germline gene, perhaps due to a read error. The chain links TRBV6-5 to TRBJ1-1, with 7 bases matching TRBD1. The germline CDR1 and CDR2 sequences are MNHEY and SVGAGI. The CDR3 spans 15 residues. CDR3 nucleotide sequence: TGTGCCAGCAGATACGAAGGGGGACAGAACACTGAAGCTTTCTTC. Translating it yields CASRYEGGQNTEAFF.

By sample fraction, this clonotype is large. V is TRBV10-2 and J is TRBJ2-5; 8 bases map to TRBD1. The germline gives CDR1 WSHSY, CDR2 SAAADI. CDR3 length equals 17 residues. Unmatched junction bases numbered 12, after V lost 2 bases and J lost 4 bases. CDR3 DNA: TGCGCCAGCAGTGAGCTGTTTTTGGACAGGGACCTAGAGACCCAGTACTTC. This encodes CASSELFLDRDLETQYF.

This clonotype is labeled medium-sized. This chain uses TRBV27 with TRBJ2-1, with D possibly being TRBD2 (5 bases). Germline CDR1 is MNHEY and CDR2 is SMNVEV (reference sequence). The CDR3 loop spans 13 amino acids. V lost 7 bases to trimming and J lost 9 bases, with 16 bases between them. CDR3 protein: CASTLLGSGEQFF. Here the CDR3 DNA reads TGTGCCAGCACCCTACTAGGGTCGGGTGAGCAGTTCTTC.

By share, this clonotype counts as medium-sized. V gene TRBV18 combines with J gene TRBJ1-1, with D possibly matching TRBD1 (5 bases). The CDR3 runs 13 residues. V dropped 4 bases and J dropped 0 bases, with 6 bases sitting between them. Germline CDR1 is KGHSH and CDR2 is LQKENI. The chain's CDR3 is CASSLTVNTEAFF. The CDR3 DNA follows: TGTGCCAGCTCACTGACAGTGAACACTGAAGCTTTCTTT.

This clonotype is judged medium-sized (0.01 to 0.1%). The rearrangement links TRBV7-2 to TRBJ2-5, with 7 bases identical to TRBD2. Germline V lookup: CDR1 SGHTA, CDR2 FQGNSA. The CDR3 runs to 15 residues. V trimming: 0 bases; J trimming: 2 bases; junction bases outside the gene matches: 3. CDR3 coding DNA: TGTGCCAGCAGCTTAGCGCCTAGCGGACAAGAGACCCAGTACTTC. Protein sequence: CASSLAPSGQETQYF. Complete variable domain (other parts from reference TRBV7-2 and TRBJ2-5): GAGVSQSPSNKVTEKGKDVELRCDPISGHTALYWYRQSLGQGLEFLIYFQGNSAPDKSGLPSDRFSAERTGGSVSTLTIQRTQQEDSAVYLCASSLAPSGQETQYFGPGTRLLVL.

This clonotype counts as medium-sized. The chain recombines TRBV5-6 with TRBJ1-6; no clear D. CDR3 size: 13 residues. V shed 0 bases and J shed 7 bases, with 5 bases lying between them. From germline, CDR1 is SGHDT and CDR2 YYEEEE. The CDR3 DNA reads TGTGCCAGCAGCTTGGCCGGCAATTCACCCCTCCACTTT. Protein sequence: CASSLAGNSPLHF.

This clonotype counts as medium-sized. The rearrangement uses TRBV7-9 and TRBJ2-3; 13 bases are a match to TRBD2. Per the germline V gene, CDR1 is SEHNR and CDR2 is FQNEAQ (reference sequence). The CDR3 is 16 amino acids. With V trimmed by 7 bases and J by 1 base, 5 bases remained unmatched. The CDR3 loop reads CASNPGLAGGTDTQYF. For the CDR3, the DNA is TGTGCCAGCAACCCCGGACTAGCGGGAGGCACAGATACGCAGTATTTT. Supplemented by reference TRBV7-9 and TRBJ2-3, the full variable domain reads DTGVSQNPRHKITKRGQNVTFRCDPISEHNRLYWYRQTLGQGPEFLTYFQNEAQLEKSRLLSDRFSAERPKGSFSTLEIQRTEQGDSAMYLCASNPGLAGGTDTQYFGPGTRLTVL.

Sample share makes this clonotype medium-sized. The genes are TRBV7-2 and TRBJ1-2; no definite D call. Germline V CDR1 and CDR2: SGHTA, FQGNSA. Trimming took off 0 bases at V and 6 bases at J, with 20 bases between the two ends. There are 17 residues in the CDR3. The CDR3, as DNA: TGTGCCAGCAGCTTAGCAGGCCGTGCCAATGGTGGGGATGGCTACACCTTC. Its translation is CASSLAGRANGGDGYTF.

On this clonotype: One junction end disagrees with the germline gene, perhaps due to a read error. The chain links TRBV18 to TRBJ2-1; 8 nucleotides line up with TRBD2. Germline V gives CDR1 KGHSH, CDR2 LQKENI. The CDR3 has 15 residues. CDR3 DNA: TGTGTCAGCTCACCGGGACTAGTGGTGTACAATGAGCAGTTCTTC. It is translated as CVSSPGLVVYNEQFF.